Following are 25 T cell receptor beta chains from one sample sequenced in a study of T cell responses to AZD1222 COVID-19 vaccine (dated by TCRdb to about 2021). Reading the label with the study, this specimen's time point is: baseline before first vaccination. Preparation of the library involved the immunoSEQ multiplex PCR assay. This immuneACCESS table, as held by TCRdb, lists in-frame sequences with V and J called but not all clones. Of the missing ones, under half trace to an unresolved V gene in checked studies; the others have no known cause. Recorded for this sample are 150,000 to 200,000 clones; 80% to 95% of them occurred a single time. The biggest ten clones account for approximately 1.3% of the sample. The sample here was peripheral blood, taken on day 0 of AZD1222 vaccination. These receptors came from an adult in good health.

The chain is built from TRBV27 and TRBJ1-2; D gene unclear. Looked up from germline, CDR1 is MNHEY and CDR2 is SMNVEV (reference sequence). The CDR3 runs 11 residues. V was pared by 3 bases and J by 8 bases, with 7 bases between. This CDR3 is CASSLGKGYTF. The CDR3 nucleotides read TGTGCCAGCAGTTTGGGCAAAGGCTACACCTTC.

This rearrangement joins TRBV28 to TRBJ1-5, with D perhaps TRBD1 (5 bases). CDR1 is MDHEN, CDR2 SYDVKM, per germline. Deletions cut 7 bases from V and 6 bases from J, with 13 bases between. This CDR3 has 13 amino acids. CDR3 coding DNA: TGTGCCAGCAATCCCGCTGGGGGTCAGCCCCAGCATTTT. Residues: CASNPAGGQPQHF.

The V gene is TRBV3-1 (or the pseudogene TRBV3-2), the J gene TRBJ2-5, with D uncertain. The germline V and J ends were trimmed by 7 bases and 2 bases, with 11 bases remaining between them. This CDR3 has 13 amino acids. Germline V lookup: CDR1 LGHDT, CDR2 YNNKEL (reference sequence). CDR3 DNA sequence: TGTGCCAGCACCCAGTTGGGGCAAGAGACCCAGTACTTC. It is translated as CASTQLGQETQYF.

The chain has TRBV7-8 and TRBJ1-5; D is unclear. The germline V and J ends were trimmed by 2 bases and 1 base, with 15 bases remaining between them. The CDR3 length is 17 residues. Looked up from germline, CDR1 is SGHVS and CDR2 is FQNEAQ. This chain's CDR3 is CASSLWAGIGSNQPQHF. Here the CDR3 DNA reads TGTGCCAGCAGCTTATGGGCGGGAATAGGCAGCAATCAGCCCCAGCATTTT.

J is TRBJ1-6 and V is TRBV19; D ambiguous. The V end was cut by 7 bases, the J end by 0 bases, with 7 bases between. The CDR3 is 14 residues long. The germline gives CDR1 LNHDA, CDR2 SQIVND (reference sequence). CDR3 loop: CASKVSSYNSPLHF. DNA for the CDR3: TGTGCCAGTAAGGTCAGCTCCTATAATTCACCCCTCCACTTT.

The rearrangement joins TRBV5-1 to TRBJ1-4; 9 nucleotides align to TRBD1. The CDR3 covers 14 residues. Germline lookup yields CDR1 SGHRS and CDR2 YFSETQ. The V segment lost 1 base and the J segment 10 bases; nucleotides outside the gene matches: 5. CDR3 sequence: CASSLRQGETKLFF. In DNA form, the CDR3 reads TGCGCCAGCAGCTTGAGACAGGGGGAGACAAAACTGTTTTTT.

This CDR3 reads CATSQGANYGYTF. The DNA for the CDR3 is TGTGCCACTTCACAGGGGGCGAACTATGGCTACACCTTC. This sequence joins TRBV24-1 and TRBJ1-2, with 9 bases fitting TRBD1. The CDR3 length is 13 residues. Looked up from germline, CDR1 is KGHDR and CDR2 is SFDVKD. Trimming removed 10 bases from V and 2 bases from J; junction bases left unmatched: 4.

The V call is TRBV9, the J call TRBJ1-6, with TRBD1 as a possible D gene (5 bases). The CDR3 extends over 15 amino acids. Trimming shortened V by 0 bases and J by 7 bases, and 11 bases separated the two germline ends. Germline V gene data show CDR1 as SGDLS and CDR2 as YYNGEE. CDR3: CASSVGGAGNSPLHF. The CDR3 coding sequence is TGTGCCAGCAGCGTAGGAGGGGCGGGCAATTCACCCCTCCACTTT.

This clone occurred once. The chain carries TRBV28 and TRBJ1-4, with D perhaps TRBD1 (6 bases). Trimming removed 6 bases at V and 4 bases at J, with 12 bases between. The CDR3 extends over 14 amino acids. CDR1 MDHEN and CDR2 SYDVKM come from the germline V gene. DNA for the CDR3: TGTGCCAGCAGCCCGGACAGAAGTAATGAAAAACTGTTTTTT. Its protein product is CASSPDRSNEKLFF.

The chain joins TRBV18 to TRBJ1-1; maybe TRBD1 (5 bases). Germline assignment: CDR1 KGHSH and CDR2 LQKENI. The CDR3 runs 17 residues. The germline V and J ends were trimmed by 2 bases and 5 bases, with 21 bases remaining between them. The CDR3 DNA sequence: TGTGCCAGCTCACCAGGTTATACAGGAGGCGTGAGAACTGAAGCTTTCTTT. It encodes CASSPGYTGGVRTEAFF.

In its sample, this clone was seen many times. J is TRBJ1-6 and V is TRBV2, with unresolved D. In germline, CDR1 is SNHLY, CDR2 FYNNEI. Trimming pared 7 bases from V and 5 bases from J, leaving 9 bases between. The CDR3 runs to 13 residues. This CDR3 is CASKFENNSPLHF. CDR3 bases: TGTGCCAGCAAGTTTGAGAATAATTCACCCCTCCACTTT.

V usage is TRBV6-5 and J usage is TRBJ2-7; TRBD2 aligns across 11 bases. CDR3 size: 15 residues. Germline-derived CDR1 and CDR2 are MNHEY and SVGAGI. V trimming: 7 bases; J trimming: 2 bases; junction bases outside the gene matches: 7. The CDR3 DNA follows: TGTGCCAGCACAGGGGGGACTAGCGGTACCTACGAGCAGTACTTC. As protein: CASTGGTSGTYEQYF.

This clone was picked up one time. The rearrangement uses TRBV4-3 and TRBJ1-2; 7 bases align to TRBD1. V was pared by 3 bases and J by 2 bases, with 3 bases of the junction left unmatched. The CDR3 consists of 14 residues. From germline, CDR1 is LGHNA and CDR2 YSLEER. CDR3 DNA: TGCGCCAGCAGCCATACAGGGGCAAACTATGGCTACACCTTC. This gives the protein CASSHTGANYGYTF.

The gene calls are TRBV7-2 and TRBJ2-7, with a possible D match to TRBD1 (6 bases). V gave up 7 bases and J gave up 3 bases, with 19 bases separating them. CDR1 is SGHTA and CDR2 is FQGNSA in the germline V gene. This CDR3 region has 15 residues. The CDR3 reads CASNPARGGNYEQYF. CDR3 sequence (DNA): TGTGCCAGCAACCCAGCCAGGGGTGGGAACTACGAGCAGTACTTC.

The chain is built from TRBV6-5 and TRBJ2-7; 14 positions agree with TRBD2. The CDR3 covers 15 residues. V was clipped by 7 bases and J by 4 bases; unmatched bases: 6. CDR1 and CDR2 (germline): MNHEY, SVGAGI. The CDR3 bases are TGTGCCAGCATTTTCGGGACTAGCGGGGGATACGAGCAGTACTTC. It yields the protein CASIFGTSGGYEQYF.

The CDR3 DNA reads TGTGCCGCCGGGGGGGGATCGACATCAGATACGCAGTATTTT. The encoded protein is CAAGGGSTSDTQYF. V is TRBV10-3 and J is TRBJ2-3, with 8 nucleotides matching TRBD2. Germline trimming cut 11 bases from V and 4 bases from J; bases unmatched to any gene: 11. This CDR3 has 14 residues. CDR1 is ENHRY, CDR2 SYGVKD, per germline.

Comments on this clone: Other DNA variants within this sample encode the same CDR3. This chain uses TRBV14 with TRBJ2-7, with no clear D. V lost 4 bases, J lost 3 bases, and 4 bases lay in between. The CDR3 is 11 amino acids. Looked up from germline, CDR1 is SGHDN and CDR2 is FVKESK. The CDR3 spells CASSRGYEQYF. The DNA for the CDR3 is TGTGCCAGCAGCCGGGGCTACGAGCAGTACTTC.

The rearrangement joins TRBV15 to TRBJ2-5; no firm D call. V was pared by 0 bases and J by 4 bases, with 6 bases between. Germline assignment: CDR1 LNHNV and CDR2 YYDKDF (reference sequence). The CDR3 has 13 amino acids. The CDR3 nucleotides read TGTGCCACCAGCAGAGATTCCCGAGAGACCCAGTACTTC. Its protein is CATSRDSRETQYF.

There are a few counts of this clone. The CDR3 region has the DNA TGCGCCAGCAGCTTGGGACAGGATGATGGCTACACCTTC. Its protein product is CASSLGQDDGYTF. This rearrangement joins TRBV5-1 to TRBJ1-2; perhaps TRBD1 as D (6 bases). V was trimmed by 0 bases and J by 6 bases, leaving 9 bases between them. Germline CDR1 is SGHRS and CDR2 is YFSETQ. The CDR3 loop spans 13 amino acids.

In its sample, this clone was seen once. This chain links TRBV7-2 with TRBJ2-1; TRBD2 might be the D (6 bases). V lost 1 base and J 6 bases, leaving 10 bases between the germline ends. Germline values: CDR1 SGHTA, CDR2 FQGNSA. The CDR3 loop spans 14 amino acids. In DNA, the CDR3 is TGTGCCAGCAGCTTAGGGAGGGGAACCAATGAGCAGTTCTTC. Translating gives CASSLGRGTNEQFF.

The CDR3 region has the DNA TGTGCCAGCAGTTCAGGAGGGACATCTTACTCGCCTGGCTACACCTTC. Translated: CASSSGGTSYSPGYTF. The genes are TRBV6-5 and TRBJ1-2, with D tentatively TRBD1 (6 bases). The CDR3 has 16 amino acids. Germline-derived CDR1 and CDR2 are MNHEY and SVGAGI. Trimming cost V 4 bases and J 7 bases, with 22 bases left between them.

This clone was observed a single time. The genes are TRBV28 and TRBJ1-1; possibly TRBD1 for D (6 bases). Germline-derived CDR1 and CDR2 are MDHEN and SYDVKM. Trimming removed 1 base from V and 8 bases from J, with 11 bases in between. The CDR3 contains 13 residues. The CDR3 reads CASSLLTRGEAFF. CDR3 sequence (DNA): TGTGCCAGCAGTTTATTGACTAGGGGGGAAGCTTTCTTT.

This chain uses TRBV7-9 with TRBJ1-2; 10 bases agree with TRBD1. The CDR3 totals 15 residues. V was clipped by 3 bases and J by 4 bases; unmatched bases: 5. Germline V gives CDR1 SEHNR, CDR2 FQNEAQ (reference sequence). The CDR3 region is CASSFGQGGSYGYTF. The CDR3, as DNA: TGTGCCAGCAGCTTCGGACAGGGGGGTAGCTATGGCTACACCTTC.

V and J are TRBV9 and TRBJ1-1; D remains ambiguous. Trimming took 0 bases from V and 4 from J, leaving 10 bases between them. Germline-derived CDR1 and CDR2 are SGDLS and YYNGEE. The CDR3 runs to 14 residues. CDR3 coding DNA: TGTGCCAGCAGCGTAGTAGAGGGAGGCACTGAAGCTTTCTTT. Translating it yields CASSVVEGGTEAFF.

The V and J genes are TRBV5-1 and TRBJ1-1; unclear D gene. V was clipped by 5 bases and J by 6 bases, with 14 bases between them. The CDR3 spans 13 residues. Per germline, CDR1 SGHRS and CDR2 YFSETQ. The CDR3 bases are TGCGCCAGCAGTCCTTCTCAGAGCGCTGAAGCTTTCTTT. Protein product: CASSPSQSAEAFF.